This T cell receptor (beta chain) was identified during a study of shared clonotypes between healthy human individuals. Methods used by the authors: Junction-only sequences without quality scores came from ImmunoSEQ, so filtering differed. Assay used: immunoSEQ multiplex PCR; TCRdb lists only in-frame clones, some missing. From that table come the V and J calls and clone size; the DNA was used to work out D and trimming. Of 2 million to 2.5 million clones detected, roughly 95% appear once; the ten largest clones hold around 0.13%. The V and J ends lost 0 bases and 4 bases respectively, with 11 bases between them. CDR3 length: 15 residues. The germline gives CDR1 SGHNT, CDR2 YYREEE (reference sequence).

The J gene is TRBJ1-3, the V gene TRBV5-4; weak D call: TRBD1 (5 bases). The receptor's source is a man younger than 35 in good health. Input material: naive CD4+ T cells sorted from blood. Documented subset: CD45RA+ positively selected. The CDR3 spells CASSLGGAEGNTIYF. In nucleotides, the CDR3 is TGTGCCAGCAGCTTGGGGGGCGCGGAAGGAAACACCATATATTTT.